This section outlines one TCR beta chain sequence together with its context. The sample is drawn from a study of control samples from healthy donors and cancer patients. In germline, CDR1 is MDHEN, CDR2 SYDVKM. The CDR3 sequence is 16 residues long. With 3 bases clipped from V and 0 bases from J, the junction kept 4 bases outside the gene matches. Profiled with immunoSEQ multiplex PCR; TCRdb holds only in-frame clones, not every one. The sample yields approximately 82,000 clones, 80% to 95% seen once. Sequencing was done on a sample of PBMCs. The source is a woman aged 40 to 50 with lung cancer. The chain couples TRBV28 to TRBJ1-4, with 7 bases fitting TRBD1. The CDR3 reads CASSFQGGPTNEKLFF. The CDR3 DNA follows: TGTGCCAGCAGTTTCCAGGGGGGGCCAACTAATGAAAAACTGTTTTTT. The full variable domain, in which reference TRBV28 and TRBJ1-4 provide the parts outside the CDR3, is DVKVTQSSRYLVKRTGEKVFLECVQDMDHENMFWYRQDPGLGLRLIYFSYDVKMKEKGDIPEGYSVSREKKERFSLILESASTNQTSMYLCASSFQGGPTNEKLFFGSGTQLSVL.